Presented here are 4 T cell receptor beta chains from one specimen sequenced in a study of T cell responses to AZD1222 COVID-19 vaccine. Measured with immunoSEQ multiplex PCR; TCRdb has only the in-frame clones, and not every one. The sample includes around 140,000 clones, more than 85% seen only once; the top ten take about 12%. Sequenced here: peripheral blood, sampled after recovery from COVID-19. These receptor sequences come from an adult who had recovered from COVID-19.

V and J are TRBV4-1 and TRBJ2-3; 9 bases match TRBD2. The germline V gene encodes CDR1 MGHRA and CDR2 YSYEKL. The CDR3 covers 18 residues. V trimming: 1 base; J trimming: 0 bases; junction bases outside the gene matches: 8. The CDR3 nucleotides are TGCGCCAGCAGCCAAGTTGGGTCTAGCGGGGAGAGCACAGATACGCAGTATTTT. Its protein is CASSQVGSSGESTDTQYF.

The chain has TRBV27 and TRBJ1-5, with D perhaps matching TRBD1 (6 bases). With 2 bases removed from V and 3 bases from J, the gap between germline ends came to 11 bases. Germline V gene sequence: CDR1 MNHEY, CDR2 SMNVEV (reference sequence). The CDR3 spans 15 residues. The CDR3 loop is CASSLRGQHNQPQHF. Here the CDR3 DNA reads TGTGCCAGCAGTTTACGAGGACAGCACAATCAGCCCCAGCATTTT.

The chain uses TRBV12-3 or TRBV12-4 and TRBJ1-2; 8 nucleotides align to TRBD1. The CDR3 has 13 amino acids. J was trimmed by 4 bases and V by 7 bases; bases with no gene match: 5. This CDR3 is CASTTGGAYGYTF. The CDR3 DNA is TGTGCCAGCACCACAGGGGGTGCCTATGGCTACACCTTC.

J is TRBJ1-4 and V is TRBV15; D gene uncertain. The germline V gene has CDR1 LNHNV and CDR2 YYDKDF (reference sequence). V dropped 4 bases and J dropped 8 bases, with 20 bases sitting between them. The CDR3 has 16 amino acids. CDR3 residues: CATSTLDGPLGEKLFF. The DNA for the CDR3 is TGTGCCACCAGCACCTTAGACGGTCCCCTGGGGGAAAAACTGTTTTTT.